The 9 T cell receptor beta chains below were found in one sample sequenced in a study of shared clonotypes between healthy human individuals. Profiling relied on immunoSEQ multiplex PCR, and the TCRdb table lists in-frame clones only, not all of them. The table has approximately 2.3 million clones, roughly 93% seen once. Material: naive CD4+ T cells from PBMCs. Subset in this sample: CD45RA+ positively selected. Receptor source: a man aged 18 to 30 in good health. Some clones in this sample may be carry-over from other donors' samples.

The gene calls are TRBV4-3 and TRBJ1-1; D might be TRBD1 (6 bases). Trimming took 3 bases from V and 5 from J, leaving 13 bases between them. This CDR3 contains 14 residues. The V gene's germline CDR1 is LGHNA and CDR2 YSLEER. The DNA for the CDR3 is TGCGCCAGCAGCCACGAACAGGGTTCTACTGAAGCTTTCTTT. This gives the protein CASSHEQGSTEAFF.

J is TRBJ1-1 and V is TRBV18; D might be TRBD1 (5 bases). The CDR3 covers 14 residues. V lost 6 bases to trimming and J lost 1 base, with 12 bases between them. CDR1 and CDR2 from the germline V gene are KGHSH and LQKENI. The CDR3, as DNA: TGTGCCAGCTCGCCGACAGCCCAGAACACTGAAGCTTTCTTT. It yields the protein CASSPTAQNTEAFF.

This CDR3 is CASSYRWMGHQETQYF. The CDR3 DNA follows: TGTGCCAGCAGTTATAGATGGATGGGACACCAAGAGACCCAGTACTTC. V gene TRBV6-5 combines with J gene TRBJ2-5; D assignment may be TRBD1 or TRBD2 (5 bases each). Per the germline V gene, CDR1 is MNHEY and CDR2 is SVGAGI. The length of the CDR3 is 16 residues. The ends were cut back, 3 bases at V and 0 bases at J, with 14 bases in the middle.

The chain is built from TRBV7-9 and TRBJ2-7; D is uncertain. This CDR3 spans 13 amino acids. V was shortened by 2 bases and J by 5 bases, with 10 bases between the two germline ends. Germline-derived CDR1 and CDR2 are SEHNR and FQNEAQ (reference sequence). The CDR3 DNA follows: TGTGCCAGCAGCTTAACATCGGCCGACGAGCAGTACTTC. Protein: CASSLTSADEQYF.

CDR3 sequence (DNA): TGTGCCAGCAGTCCCCGGAGGCATATCAGCTCCTACAATGAGCAGTTCTTC. Translated: CASSPRRHISSYNEQFF. V gene TRBV28 combines with J gene TRBJ2-1; possibly TRBD2 for D (5 bases). Per germline, CDR1 MDHEN and CDR2 SYDVKM. The CDR3 runs to 17 residues. The V gene lost 5 bases and the J gene lost 0 bases, with 17 bases spanning the gap.

V usage is TRBV5-5 and J usage is TRBJ2-7; the D is unclear. Trimming removed 6 bases at V and 1 base at J, with 17 bases between. There are 15 residues in the CDR3. Germline loops: CDR1 SGHKS, CDR2 YYEKEE (reference sequence). CDR3 DNA sequence: TGTGCCAGCACCCTCAACCCTACTGCATCCTACGAGCAGTACTTC. Protein sequence: CASTLNPTASYEQYF.

As to this clone: In the same sample, other DNA sequences code for this CDR3. The chain has TRBV7-2 and TRBJ2-2; D remains unclear. This CDR3 contains 13 residues. CDR1 is SGHTA, CDR2 FQGNSA, per germline. V gave up 0 bases and J gave up 5 bases, with 4 bases separating them. CDR3 residues: CASSLATTGELFF. The DNA of the CDR3 is TGTGCCAGCAGCTTAGCCACTACCGGGGAGCTGTTTTTT.

In regard to this clone: Other DNA variants within this sample encode the same CDR3. This chain links TRBV6-5 with TRBJ2-7, with unresolved D. V dropped 0 bases and J dropped 7 bases, with 7 bases sitting between them. This CDR3 contains 12 residues. CDR1 MNHEY and CDR2 SVGAGI come from the germline V gene. The CDR3 loop reads CASSYSGLEQYF. The DNA for the CDR3 is TGTGCCAGCAGTTACTCAGGTTTAGAGCAGTACTTC.

This sequence joins TRBV2 and TRBJ1-1, with TRBD1 identical over 7 bases. CDR1 SNHLY and CDR2 FYNNEI come from the germline V gene. The CDR3 is made up of 15 amino acids. V shed 5 bases, J shed 4 bases, and the junction held 10 bases outside the gene matches. The CDR3 protein is CASSQDRPEITEAFF. The CDR3 bases are TGTGCCAGCAGTCAGGACAGGCCTGAGATCACTGAAGCTTTCTTT.